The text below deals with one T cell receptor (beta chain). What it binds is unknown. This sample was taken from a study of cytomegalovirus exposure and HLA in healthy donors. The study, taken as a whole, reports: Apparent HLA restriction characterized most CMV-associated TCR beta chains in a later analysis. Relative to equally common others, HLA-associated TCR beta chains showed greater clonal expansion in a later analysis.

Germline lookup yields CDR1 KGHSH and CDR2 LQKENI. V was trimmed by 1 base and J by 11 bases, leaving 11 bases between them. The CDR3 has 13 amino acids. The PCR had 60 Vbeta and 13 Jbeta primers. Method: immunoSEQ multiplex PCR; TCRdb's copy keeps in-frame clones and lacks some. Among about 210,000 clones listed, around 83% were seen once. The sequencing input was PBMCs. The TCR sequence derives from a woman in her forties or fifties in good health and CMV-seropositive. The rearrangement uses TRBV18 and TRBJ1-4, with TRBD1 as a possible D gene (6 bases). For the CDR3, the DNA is TGTGCCAGCTCACCACAGGCAGGGGAGAAACTGTTTTTT. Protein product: CASSPQAGEKLFF.